The present entry profiles one T cell receptor (beta chain) with its context. The antigen remains unidentified. This CDR3 is also generated by other DNA sequences in the sample. Trimming took off 1 base at V and 6 bases at J, with 8 bases between the two ends. CDR1 and CDR2 (germline): LGHNA, YNFKEQ. The CDR3 covers 13 residues. This sample stems from a study of shared clonotypes between healthy human individuals. Whole-study context: Each donor's CD8 memory used one plate, CD8 naive two, each CD4 subset three.

Study results and caveats: Generally, naive subsets (rather than memory subsets) showed larger estimated richness. The study sampled only blood, and tissue repertoires likely differ. Clonotypes that were shared across four donors made up roughly 5% of naive CD4 clonotypes.

The table came from immunoSEQ multiplex PCR; TCRdb's copy has only in-frame clones and leaves some out. The sample lists 2,500,000 or so clones, approximately 93% occurring once. The chain uses TRBV4-2 and TRBJ2-3, with D uncertain. The sequence came from a man aged 18-30 years in good health. Some clones in this sample may be carry-over from other donors' samples. Sample: naive CD4+ T cells from PBMCs. The subset denotes: CD45RA+ positively selected. CDR3 DNA sequence: TGTGCCAGCAGCCAAGCTCTCGGCGATACGCAGTATTTT. Translating it yields CASSQALGDTQYF.